Here is one T cell receptor (beta chain) with its context. Its antigen is currently unknown. The sample is drawn from a study of cytomegalovirus exposure and HLA in healthy donors. General study findings and limits: What a later analysis showed was that several of the most significant clusters appeared linked to common viral pathogens. Judged likely to be a sequencing artifact was a cluster of highly shared sequence variants. The study designated 160 or so TCR beta chains cytomegalovirus-associated. In an earlier analysis, about 87% or about 30%: the productive usage of most TCR beta V segments.

The PCR employed 60 Vbeta primers together with 13 Jbeta primers. Data came from immunoSEQ multiplex PCR; TCRdb stores just in-frame clones and leaves some out. The top ten hold about 7.8% of the sample, which has approximately 50,000 clones, 60% to 85% seen once. Between the trimmed V and J ends, which lost 1 base and 4 bases, there was a span of 7 bases. Germline loops: CDR1 MGHRA, CDR2 YSYEKL. The CDR3 sequence is 14 residues long. The sequenced sample was PBMCs. This receptor was obtained from a man in his thirties or forties in good health and CMV-seropositive. The chain joins TRBV4-1 to TRBJ2-2, with D tentatively TRBD2 (5 bases). The CDR3 DNA follows: TGCGCCAGCAGCCAAGTGGGGAGCACCGGGGAGCTGTTTTTT. Its translation is CASSQVGSTGELFF.